This T cell receptor beta chain is from a study of T cell responses to AZD1222 COVID-19 vaccine. The study's findings and limits: Donor demographics were predominantly white British with a female majority; clonal diversity may be underestimated. Spike-specific TCR repertoires showed rising breadth and depth after two AZD1222 doses.

Sequencing was performed with immunoSEQ multiplex PCR; in TCRdb, only in-frame clones are kept and a portion is missing. The repertoire holds about 66,000 clones, with about four fifths as singletons. The germline gives CDR1 SGHDT, CDR2 YYEEEE. J lost 10 bases, V lost 5 bases, and 4 bases had no gene match. The CDR3 is made up of 13 amino acids. This clone was seen a single time. Antigen unknown. The receptor comes from an adult in good health. The chain carries TRBV5-6 and TRBJ2-1; 12 bases are shared with TRBD2. The sequencing here drew on peripheral blood, taken on day 0 of MenACWY control vaccination. The CDR3 DNA reads as TGTGCCAGCAGGGCTAGCGGGGGGGCGGAGCAGTTCTTC. Amino acids: CASRASGGAEQFF.